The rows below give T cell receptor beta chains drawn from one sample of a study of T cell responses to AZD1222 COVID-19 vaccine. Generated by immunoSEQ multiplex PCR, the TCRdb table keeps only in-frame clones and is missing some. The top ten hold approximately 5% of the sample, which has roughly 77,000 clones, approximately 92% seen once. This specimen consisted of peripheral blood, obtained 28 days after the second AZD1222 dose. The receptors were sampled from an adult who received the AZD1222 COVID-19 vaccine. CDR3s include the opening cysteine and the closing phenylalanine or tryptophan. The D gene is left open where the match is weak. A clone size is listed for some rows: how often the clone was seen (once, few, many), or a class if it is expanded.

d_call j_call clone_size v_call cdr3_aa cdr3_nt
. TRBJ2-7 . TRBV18 CASSPSGYGAAYEQYF TGTGCCAGCTCACCCTCGGGGTATGGGGCTGCCTACGAGCAGTACTTC
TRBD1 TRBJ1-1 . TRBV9 CASSVAYRGTEAFF TGTGCCAGCAGCGTAGCTTACAGGGGAACTGAAGCTTTCTTT
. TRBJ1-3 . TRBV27 CASGPLHSGNTIYF TGTGCCAGCGGGCCTCTACACTCTGGAAACACCATATATTTT
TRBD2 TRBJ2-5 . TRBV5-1 CASRSSGRETQYF TGCGCCAGCAGATCTAGCGGGAGAGAGACCCAGTACTTC
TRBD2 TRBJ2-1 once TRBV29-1 CSVEPSGRANEQFF TGCAGCGTTGAACCTAGCGGGAGGGCCAATGAGCAGTTCTTC
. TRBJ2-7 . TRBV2 CASSEGRGRTMGEQYF TGTGCCAGCAGTGAAGGTCGCGGCAGGACCATGGGGGAGCAGTACTTC
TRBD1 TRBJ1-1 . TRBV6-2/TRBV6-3 CASSLSTFLGQGEAFF TGTGCCAGCAGCCTCTCGACCTTCCTAGGACAGGGGGAAGCTTTCTTT
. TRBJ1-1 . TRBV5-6 CASSSGLEAFF TGTGCCAGCAGCTCCGGTCTTGAAGCTTTCTTT
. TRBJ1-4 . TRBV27 CASSSLHGTVNEKLFF TGTGCCAGCAGTTCTCTTCATGGGACGGTTAATGAAAAACTGTTTTTT
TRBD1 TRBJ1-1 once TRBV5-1 CASSLEGQGAVEAFF TGCGCCAGCAGCTTGGAGGGACAGGGGGCGGTTGAAGCTTTCTTT
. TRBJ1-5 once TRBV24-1 CATSKLPPSGAGIKPQHF TGTGCCACCAGTAAATTACCCCCCTCAGGGGCCGGAATCAAGCCCCAGCATTTT
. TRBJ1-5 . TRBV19 CASSIGKGGTSNQPQHF TGTGCCAGTAGTATAGGTAAAGGGGGAACTAGCAATCAGCCCCAGCATTTT
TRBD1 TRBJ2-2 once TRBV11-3 CASSPTGGDTGELFF TGTGCCAGCAGCCCTACAGGGGGCGACACCGGGGAGCTGTTTTTT
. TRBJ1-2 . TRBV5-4 CASSPSTGIYGYTF TGTGCCAGCAGCCCGTCGACAGGTATCTATGGCTACACCTTC
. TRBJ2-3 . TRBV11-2 CASSSRALDTQYF TGTGCCAGCAGCTCTAGGGCGTTAGATACGCAGTATTTT
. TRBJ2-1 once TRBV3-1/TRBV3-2 CASSQVNHNEQFF TGTGCCAGCAGCCAAGTCAATCACAATGAGCAGTTCTTC
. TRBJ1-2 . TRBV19 CASSRARAYTF TGTGCCAGTAGTAGGGCCAGGGCCTACACCTTC
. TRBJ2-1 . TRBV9 CASSVVQVYNEQFF TGTGCCAGCAGCGTAGTTCAGGTGTACAATGAGCAGTTCTTC
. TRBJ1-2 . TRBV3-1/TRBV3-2 CASSQVRRAEGYTF TGTGCCAGCAGCCAAGTTCGCAGGGCGGAAGGCTACACCTTC
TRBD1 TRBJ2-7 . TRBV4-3 CASSQDSSGTGLAYEQYF TGCGCCAGCAGCCAAGATTCGTCCGGGACAGGGCTAGCGTACGAGCAGTACTTC
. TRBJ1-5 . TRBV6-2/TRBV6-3 CASSETFSGEPQHF TGTGCCAGCAGTGAGACATTTAGCGGGGAGCCCCAGCATTTT
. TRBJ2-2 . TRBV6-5 CASSYVGTGELFF TGTGCCAGCAGTTACGTGGGTACCGGGGAGCTGTTTTTT
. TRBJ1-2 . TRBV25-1 CASSEYAGGPDYTF TGTGCCAGCAGTGAATATGCGGGGGGGCCGGACTACACCTTC
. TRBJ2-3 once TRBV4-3 CASSQDPGGLGYTQYF TGCGCCAGCAGCCAAGATCCGGGGGGCCTGGGATATACGCAGTATTTT